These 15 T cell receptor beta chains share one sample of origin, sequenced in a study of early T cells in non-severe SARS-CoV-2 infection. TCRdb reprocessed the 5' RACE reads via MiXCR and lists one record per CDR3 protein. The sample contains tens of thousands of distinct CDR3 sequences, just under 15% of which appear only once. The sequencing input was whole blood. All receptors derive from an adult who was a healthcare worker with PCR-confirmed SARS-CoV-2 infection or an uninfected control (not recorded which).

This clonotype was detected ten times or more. CDR3 in amino acids: CASSSHRERGGEQFF. The CDR3 DNA follows: TGTGCCAGCAGCTCCCATCGGGAGAGGGGTGGTGAGCAGTTCTTC. This chain uses TRBV11-2 with TRBJ2-1; a weak D match, TRBD2 (6 bases). Germline CDR1 is SGHAT and CDR2 is FQNNGV. This CDR3 is 15 amino acids long. V lost 4 bases, J lost 9 bases, and 19 bases lay in between.

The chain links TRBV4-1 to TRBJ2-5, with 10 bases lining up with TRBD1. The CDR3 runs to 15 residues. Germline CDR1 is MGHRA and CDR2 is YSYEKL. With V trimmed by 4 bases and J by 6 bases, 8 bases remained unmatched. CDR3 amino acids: CASSPQTGGAKTQYF. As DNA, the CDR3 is TGCGCCAGCAGCCCCCAGACAGGGGGCGCAAAGACCCAGTACTTC.

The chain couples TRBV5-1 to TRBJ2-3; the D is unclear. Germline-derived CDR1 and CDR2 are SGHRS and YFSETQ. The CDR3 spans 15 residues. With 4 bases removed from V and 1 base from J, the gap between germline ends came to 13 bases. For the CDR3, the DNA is TGCGCCAGCAGCCTTAACCCCCCGGGCACAGATACGCAGTATTTT. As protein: CASSLNPPGTDTQYF. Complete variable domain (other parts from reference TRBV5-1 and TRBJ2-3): KAGVTQTPRYLIKTRGQQVTLSCSPISGHRSVSWYQQTPGQGLQFLFEYFSETQRNKGNFPGRFSGRQFSNSRSEMNVSTLELGDSALYLCASSLNPPGTDTQYFGPGTRLTVL.

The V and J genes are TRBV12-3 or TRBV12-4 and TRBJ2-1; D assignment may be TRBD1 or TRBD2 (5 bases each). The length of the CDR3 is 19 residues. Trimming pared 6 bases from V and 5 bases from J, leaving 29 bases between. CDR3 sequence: CASRTGTLGYQLKDNEQFF. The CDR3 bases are TGTGCCAGCAGGACCGGGACCTTAGGTTACCAGCTAAAGGACAATGAGCAGTTCTTC.

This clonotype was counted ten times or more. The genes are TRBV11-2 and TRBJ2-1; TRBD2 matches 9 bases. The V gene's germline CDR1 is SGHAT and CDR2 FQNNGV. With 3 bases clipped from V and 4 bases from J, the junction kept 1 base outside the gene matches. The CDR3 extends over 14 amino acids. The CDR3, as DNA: TGTGCCAGCAGCTTCCTAGCGGGATACAATGAGCAGTTCTTC. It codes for CASSFLAGYNEQFF.

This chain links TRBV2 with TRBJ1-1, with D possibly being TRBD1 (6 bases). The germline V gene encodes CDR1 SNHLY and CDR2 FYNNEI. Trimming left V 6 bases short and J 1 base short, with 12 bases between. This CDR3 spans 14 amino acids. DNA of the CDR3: TGTGCCAGCAGGAACAGGGATTCGAACACTGAAGCTTTCTTT. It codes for CASRNRDSNTEAFF.

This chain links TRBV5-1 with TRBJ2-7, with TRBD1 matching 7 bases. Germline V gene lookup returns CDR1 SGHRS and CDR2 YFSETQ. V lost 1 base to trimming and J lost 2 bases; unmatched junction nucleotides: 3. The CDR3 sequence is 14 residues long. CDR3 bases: TGCGCCAGCAGCTTGACAGGGGTAGCCTACGAGCAGTACTTC. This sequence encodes CASSLTGVAYEQYF.

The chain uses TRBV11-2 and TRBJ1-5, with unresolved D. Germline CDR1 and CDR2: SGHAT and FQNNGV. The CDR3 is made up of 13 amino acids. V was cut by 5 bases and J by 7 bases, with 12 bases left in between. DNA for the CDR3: TGTGCCAGCAGCCTCAGCATAGGCCAGCCCCAGCATTTT. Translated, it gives CASSLSIGQPQHF.

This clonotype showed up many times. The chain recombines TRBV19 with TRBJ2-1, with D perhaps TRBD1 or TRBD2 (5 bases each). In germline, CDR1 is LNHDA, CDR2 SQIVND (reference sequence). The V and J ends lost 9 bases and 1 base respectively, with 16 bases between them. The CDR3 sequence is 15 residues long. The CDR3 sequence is CASGTGTSSYNEQFF. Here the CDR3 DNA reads TGTGCCAGCGGAACCGGGACGTCATCCTACAATGAGCAGTTCTTC.

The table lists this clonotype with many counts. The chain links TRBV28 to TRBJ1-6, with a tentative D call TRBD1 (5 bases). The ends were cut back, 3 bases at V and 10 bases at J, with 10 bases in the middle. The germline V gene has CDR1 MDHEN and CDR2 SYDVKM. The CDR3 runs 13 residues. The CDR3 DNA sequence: TGTGCCAGCAGTTTCAGGGTTCAGTCACCCCTCCACTTT. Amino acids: CASSFRVQSPLHF.

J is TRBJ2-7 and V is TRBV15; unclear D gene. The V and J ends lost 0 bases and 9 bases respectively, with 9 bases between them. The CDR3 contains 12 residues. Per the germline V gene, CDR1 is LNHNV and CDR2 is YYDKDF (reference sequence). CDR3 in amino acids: CATSRDRSGQYF. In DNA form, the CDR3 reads TGTGCCACCAGCAGAGACAGATCTGGGCAGTACTTC.

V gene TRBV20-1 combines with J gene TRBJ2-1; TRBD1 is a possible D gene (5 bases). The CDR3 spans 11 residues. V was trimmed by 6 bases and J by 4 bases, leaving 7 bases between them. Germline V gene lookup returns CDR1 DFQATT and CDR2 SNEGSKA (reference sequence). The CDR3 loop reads CSAAGYNEQFF. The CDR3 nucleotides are TGCAGTGCCGCAGGGTACAATGAGCAGTTCTTC.

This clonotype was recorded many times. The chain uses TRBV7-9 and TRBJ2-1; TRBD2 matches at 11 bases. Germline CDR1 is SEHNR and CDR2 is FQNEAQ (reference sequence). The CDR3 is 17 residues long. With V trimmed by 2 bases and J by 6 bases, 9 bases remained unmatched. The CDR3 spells CASSLRLAGGFPNEQFF. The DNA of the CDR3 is TGTGCCAGCAGCTTACGCCTAGCGGGAGGATTCCCCAATGAGCAGTTCTTC.

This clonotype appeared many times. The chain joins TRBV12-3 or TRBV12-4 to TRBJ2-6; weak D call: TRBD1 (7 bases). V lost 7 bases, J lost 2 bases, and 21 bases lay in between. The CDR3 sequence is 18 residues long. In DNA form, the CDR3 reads TGTGCCAGCAACGGGAGACAGGGCCCTGGCCCTGGGGCCAACGTCCTGACTTTC. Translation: CASNGRQGPGPGANVLTF.

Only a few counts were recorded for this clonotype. CDR3 bases: TGTGCCAGCAGTTCCCCTTCCGCCTACAATGAGCAGTTCTTC. It translates to CASSSPSAYNEQFF. This chain connects TRBV6-5 to TRBJ2-1; D uncertain. This CDR3 has 14 amino acids. Germline V gene sequence: CDR1 MNHEY, CDR2 SVGAGI. Trimming cost V 4 bases and J 2 bases, with 9 bases left between them.